This is a list of T cell receptor beta chains from one sample in a study of cytomegalovirus exposure and HLA in healthy donors. Produced via immunoSEQ multiplex PCR; TCRdb's table is partial and in-frame only. In the table there are 90,000 to 150,000 clones, 65% to 80% of which are singletons. The sequenced material came from PBMCs. The source is a woman between 35 and 50 years old in good health and CMV-seropositive. The CDR3 runs from the conserved cysteine through the conserved F or W. D genes are given only for firm matches. Not every row has a clone size; where given, it reads once, few, many or a size class.

NA,TRBV7-2,TRBD1,TRBJ1-2,CASSPGDRGQIYGYTF,TGTGCCAGCAGCCCCGGTGACAGGGGGCAAATCTATGGCTACACCTTC
NA,TRBV4-2,NA,TRBJ1-2,CASSPLAEEANYGYTF,TGTGCCAGCAGCCCCCTCGCGGAGGAAGCTAACTATGGCTACACCTTC
NA,TRBV5-3,TRBD1,TRBJ2-7,CARSLGQGSYEQYF,TGTGCCAGAAGCTTGGGACAGGGGTCGTACGAGCAGTACTTC
NA,TRBV6-1,TRBD2,TRBJ2-3,CASKWTSGRSDTQYF,TGTGCCAGCAAGTGGACTAGCGGGAGGTCCGATACGCAGTATTTT
few,TRBV6-1,NA,TRBJ2-6,CASSELSGANVLTF,TGTGCCAGCAGTGAATTGTCGGGGGCCAACGTCCTGACTTTC
NA,TRBV6-5,NA,TRBJ1-1,CASSYSAGNEAFF,TGTGCCAGCAGTTACTCGGCAGGGAATGAAGCTTTCTTT
NA,TRBV6-5,TRBD1,TRBJ1-1,CASSKQGRGPTEAFF,TGTGCCAGCAGTAAACAGGGCAGGGGGCCCACTGAAGCTTTCTTT
NA,TRBV28,NA,TRBJ1-1,CASTGQNTEAFF,TGTGCCAGTACAGGGCAGAACACTGAAGCTTTCTTT
once,TRBV4-1,NA,TRBJ1-1,CASSQDRNREGVF,TGCGCCAGCAGCCAAGATAGGAACAGGGAGGGGGTATTT
NA,TRBV11-3,NA,TRBJ2-2,CASSLGQLTGELFF,TGTGCCAGCAGCTTAGGACAACTGACCGGGGAGCTGTTTTTT
NA,TRBV7-7,NA,TRBJ2-2,CASSSNLIGSGELFF,TGTGCCAGCAGCTCGAACCTTATTGGGAGCGGGGAGCTGTTTTTT
NA,TRBV18,TRBD1,TRBJ1-4,CASSPGQGFAEKLFF,TGTGCCAGCTCCCCGGGACAGGGGTTCGCTGAAAAACTGTTTTTT
NA,TRBV9,TRBD2,TRBJ2-7,CASSGSGSPYEQYF,TGTGCCAGCAGCGGTAGCGGGAGTCCCTACGAGCAGTACTTC